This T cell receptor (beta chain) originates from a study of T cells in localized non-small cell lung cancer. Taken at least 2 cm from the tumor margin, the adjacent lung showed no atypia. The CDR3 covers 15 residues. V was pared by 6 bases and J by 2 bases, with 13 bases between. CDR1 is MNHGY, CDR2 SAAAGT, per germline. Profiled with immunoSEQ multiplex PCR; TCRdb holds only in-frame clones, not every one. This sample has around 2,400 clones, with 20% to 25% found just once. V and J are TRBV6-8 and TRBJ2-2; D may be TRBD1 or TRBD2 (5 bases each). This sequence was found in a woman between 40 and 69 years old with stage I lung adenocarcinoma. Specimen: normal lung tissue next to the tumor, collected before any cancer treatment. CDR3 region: CASRGTGDNTGELFF. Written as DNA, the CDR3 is TGTGCCAGCAGGGGGACCGGGGACAACACCGGGGAGCTGTTTTTT.